The sequence of this T cell receptor (beta chain) was determined in a study of shared T cell receptors in the human thymus. TCRdb keeps only in-frame clones here, not all; method: immunoSEQ multiplex PCR. Among just under 550,000 clones listed, 75% to 80% were seen once. The J segment lost 4 bases and the V segment lost 3 bases, leaving 22 bases of the junction unmatched. The CDR3 has 20 amino acids. CDR1 SGHNT and CDR2 YYREEE come from the germline V gene (reference sequence). The same sample was also used in a study of human thymus T cells.

V is TRBV5-4 and J is TRBJ2-7; 10 nucleotides match TRBD1. The sample comprised thymocytes. The source is a boy in the first two years of life with a congenital heart defect. CDR3 sequence (DNA): TGTGCCAGCAGCTGCTGTGGAGCTTTTGACAGGGGGCGCCTGGGGTACGAGCAGTACTTC. Its translation is CASSCCGAFDRGRLGYEQYF.